The 25 T cell receptor beta chains reported below all come from one sample, sequenced in a study of blood T cell repertoires in COVID-19 (dated by TCRdb to 2020 to 2021). Library prep was done by the immunoSEQ multiplex PCR assay. This is the immuneACCESS table as TCRdb keeps it, with only in-frame sequences that have V and J called. A part of the clones is gone; compared with another copy, unresolved V genes explain less than half, and the rest is unexplained. The sample table holds around 160,000 clones, of which over 80% were seen once. The top ten constitute about 5.8% of the sample. Sequencing was done on a sample of PBMCs or T cells enriched from blood (not recorded which). The receptors come from a woman aged 50 to 60 who had been exposed to COVID-19.

The chain is built from TRBV5-1 and TRBJ2-3, with 10 bases identical to TRBD2. Germline assignment: CDR1 SGHRS and CDR2 YFSETQ. The CDR3 loop spans 16 amino acids. V was clipped by 3 bases and J by 1 base; unmatched bases: 5. The CDR3 sequence is CASSSGLALGTDTQYF. The CDR3 nucleotides are TGCGCCAGCAGCTCGGGACTAGCGTTGGGCACAGATACGCAGTATTTT.

A few counts support this clone. The chain employs TRBV6-1 and TRBJ1-5; 7 bases are a match to TRBD1. The CDR3 consists of 13 residues. Germline V lookup: CDR1 MNHNS, CDR2 SASEGT. The junction had 6 bases not matched to a gene; V was cut back by 3 bases and J by 10 bases. The CDR3 DNA reads TGTGCCAGCAGTGAGTCCAGGGGGAACCCCCAGCATTTT. Translated, it gives CASSESRGNPQHF.

Only a few counts were recorded for this clone. The CDR3 sequence is CASSMGTGGKNEQYF. In DNA, the CDR3 is TGTGCCAGTAGTATGGGGACAGGGGGGAAGAACGAGCAGTACTTC. The chain uses TRBV19 and TRBJ2-7; 11 bases match TRBD1. CDR3 length: 15 residues. Per the germline V gene, CDR1 is LNHDA and CDR2 is SQIVND (reference sequence). The ends lost 3 bases at V and 5 bases at J; junction bases unmatched: 6. The full variable domain, in which reference TRBV19 and TRBJ2-7 provide the parts outside the CDR3, is DGGITQSPKYLFRKEGQNVTLSCEQNLNHDAMYWYRQDPGQGLRLIYYSQIVNDFQKGDIAEGYSVSREKKESFPLTVTSAQKNPTAFYLCASSMGTGGKNEQYFGPGTRLTVT.

The CDR3 protein is CASSQCPRPTNYGYTF. CDR3 in DNA: TGCGCCAGCAGTCAATGTCCCAGGCCAACTAACTATGGCTACACCTTC. The chain links TRBV23-1 to TRBJ1-2; D remains ambiguous. TRBV23-1 carries the ORF label, with uncertain function. The CDR3 is 16 amino acids. Trimming removed 1 base at V and 0 bases at J, with 12 bases between.

V gene TRBV4-1 combines with J gene TRBJ2-3, with TRBD2 identical over 11 bases. Unmatched junction bases numbered 20, after V lost 3 bases and J lost 0 bases. This CDR3 contains 22 residues. Germline values: CDR1 MGHRA, CDR2 YSYEKL. The CDR3 DNA sequence: TGCGCCAGCAGCCAGGCAACCGGGACTAGCGGCTTGCGACGTTCTAGCACAGATACGCAGTATTTT. This gives the protein CASSQATGTSGLRRSSTDTQYF.

The V gene is TRBV25-1, the J gene TRBJ1-1, with D uncertain. Trimming cost V 6 bases and J 2 bases, with 7 bases left between them. CDR1 is MGHDK and CDR2 is SYGVNS in the germline V gene. The CDR3 spans 12 residues. The CDR3 DNA is TGTGCCAGCAGGAGCTCCAACACTGAAGCTTTCTTT. Its protein product is CASRSSNTEAFF.

J is TRBJ1-6 and V is TRBV10-2; 7 nucleotides match TRBD1. Germline values: CDR1 WSHSY, CDR2 SAAADI. V dropped 6 bases and J dropped 7; count of bases not matched to a gene: 9. This CDR3 is built from 15 residues. The CDR3 bases are TGCGCCAGCAGCATCCGGGACAGAGAAAATTCACCCCTCCACTTT. It yields the protein CASSIRDRENSPLHF.

This clone has ten or more counts. The gene calls are TRBV14 and TRBJ1-2; D not certain. Trimming left V 0 bases short and J 4 bases short, with 6 bases between. There are 13 residues in the CDR3. Germline V gene data show CDR1 as SGHDN and CDR2 as FVKESK. As DNA, the CDR3 is TGTGCCAGCAGCCAAGATTATAGCTATGGCTACACCTTC. It codes for CASSQDYSYGYTF.

J is TRBJ1-5 and V is TRBV12-3 or TRBV12-4; no firm D call. With 3 bases removed from V and 3 bases from J, the gap between germline ends came to 6 bases. The CDR3 is 13 residues long. This CDR3 reads CASSFAVNQPQHF. As DNA, the CDR3 is TGTGCCAGCAGTTTCGCGGTCAATCAGCCCCAGCATTTT.

The genes are TRBV6-5 and TRBJ2-2; TRBD1 matches at 8 bases. The CDR3 contains 15 residues. From germline, CDR1 is MNHEY and CDR2 SVGAGI. The V gene end was trimmed by 4 bases and the J gene end by 4 bases; junction bases not matched to a gene: 5. In nucleotides, the CDR3 is TGTGCCAGCAGTTCCCAGGGGGCCGGCACCGGGGAGCTGTTTTTT. Protein: CASSSQGAGTGELFF.

The chain has TRBV9 and TRBJ1-6; D is perhaps TRBD1 (5 bases). Trimming pared 4 bases from V and 0 bases from J, leaving 8 bases between. CDR1 SGDLS and CDR2 YYNGEE come from the germline V gene. The CDR3 has 15 amino acids. CDR3 nucleotides: TGTGCCAGCAGCCCCGGGGGCTCCTATAATTCACCCCTCCACTTT. It specifies CASSPGGSYNSPLHF. The entire variable domain, with the rest obtained from reference TRBV9 and TRBJ1-6, is as follows: DSGVTQTPKHLITATGQRVTLRCSPRSGDLSVYWYQQSLDQGLQFLIQYYNGEERAKGNILERFSAQQFPDLHSELNLSSLELGDSALYFCASSPGGSYNSPLHFGNGTRLTVT.

The genes are TRBV6-5 and TRBJ1-4; D is unresolved. CDR1 and CDR2 from the germline V gene are MNHEY and SVGAGI. V was cut by 0 bases and J by 10 bases, with 15 bases left in between. This CDR3 has 15 residues. This chain's CDR3 is CASSYSLGGSGKLFF. DNA for the CDR3: TGTGCCAGCAGTTACTCTCTCGGTGGTTCCGGAAAACTGTTTTTT.

The rearrangement uses TRBV5-1 and TRBJ1-1; 9 bases match TRBD1. The germline gives CDR1 SGHRS, CDR2 YFSETQ. The CDR3 runs to 15 residues. V lost 4 bases to trimming and J lost 0 bases; unmatched junction nucleotides: 4. CDR3: CASSRTGALNTEAFF. The CDR3 nucleotides are TGCGCCAGCAGCAGGACAGGGGCCCTGAACACTGAAGCTTTCTTT.

CDR3 sequence reads: CASSQDSGSAETQYF. The CDR3 DNA follows: TGTGCCAGCAGCCAAGATAGTGGTAGCGCGGAGACCCAGTACTTC. The chain uses TRBV3-1 (or the pseudogene TRBV3-2) and TRBJ2-5, with D tentatively TRBD2 (5 bases). The CDR3 totals 15 residues. CDR1 is LGHDT, CDR2 YNNKEL, per germline (reference sequence). Trimming took 0 bases from V and 5 from J, leaving 13 bases between them.

V and J are TRBV19 and TRBJ1-2; D remains unclear. The CDR3 has 13 amino acids. In germline, CDR1 is LNHDA, CDR2 SQIVND (reference sequence). V gave up 4 bases and J gave up 4 bases, with 10 bases separating them. CDR3 sequence: CASSSGLGYGYTF. The CDR3 DNA reads as TGTGCCAGTAGTAGCGGACTCGGCTATGGCTACACCTTC.

J is TRBJ1-2 and V is TRBV5-1, with D perhaps TRBD1 (5 bases). The CDR3 runs 12 residues. Trimming stripped 4 bases from V and 7 bases from J, with 11 bases between. Germline V gene lookup returns CDR1 SGHRS and CDR2 YFSETQ. The CDR3 here is CASSPAGGGYTF. CDR3 DNA sequence: TGCGCCAGCAGCCCGGCGGGGGGTGGCTACACCTTC. The full variable domain, in which reference TRBV5-1 and TRBJ1-2 provide the parts outside the CDR3, is KAGVTQTPRYLIKTRGQQVTLSCSPISGHRSVSWYQQTPGQGLQFLFEYFSETQRNKGNFPGRFSGRQFSNSRSEMNVSTLELGDSALYLCASSPAGGGYTFGSGTRLTVV.

This chain links TRBV5-1 with TRBJ1-2; D is uncertain. The germline CDR1 and CDR2 sequences are SGHRS and YFSETQ. CDR3 length: 13 residues. V dropped 0 bases and J dropped 6 bases, with 9 bases sitting between them. Here the CDR3 DNA reads TGCGCCAGCAGCTTGGCAGGTTCTCATGGCTACACCTTC. It is translated as CASSLAGSHGYTF.

The V gene is TRBV5-4, the J gene TRBJ2-1; TRBD2 matches 10 bases. This CDR3 comprises 19 residues. CDR1 is SGHNT, CDR2 YYREEE, per germline (reference sequence). Germline trimming cut 3 bases from V and 2 bases from J; bases unmatched to any gene: 14. Written as DNA, the CDR3 is TGTGCCAGCAGCTCCGACGTTAGCGGGAGGCGAAACCCCTACAATGAGCAGTTCTTC. This sequence encodes CASSSDVSGRRNPYNEQFF.

This chain uses TRBV5-6 with TRBJ1-6; the match to TRBD1 covers 10 bases. The CDR3 is 15 residues long. Germline CDR1 is SGHDT and CDR2 is YYEEEE. V dropped 0 bases and J dropped 9; count of bases not matched to a gene: 3. The CDR3 DNA is TGTGCCAGCAGCTTGGTCGGGACAGGGGTTTCACCCCTCCACTTT. Amino acid sequence: CASSLVGTGVSPLHF.

DNA of the CDR3: TGTGCCAGTAGTATACACCGGGACAGGTATAATTCACCCCTCCACTTT. It is translated as CASSIHRDRYNSPLHF. The rearrangement uses TRBV19 and TRBJ1-6; TRBD1 aligns across 8 bases. V shed 2 bases, J shed 4 bases, and the junction held 4 bases outside the gene matches. Germline assignment: CDR1 LNHDA and CDR2 SQIVND (reference sequence). This CDR3 has 16 amino acids.

This chain connects TRBV5-1 to TRBJ2-1, with D perhaps matching TRBD1 (6 bases). This CDR3 has 14 residues. Trimming removed 0 bases at V and 2 bases at J, with 6 bases between. The germline gives CDR1 SGHRS, CDR2 YFSETQ. The CDR3 bases are TGCGCCAGCAGCTTGGGGGGGCCCTACAATGAGCAGTTCTTC. Translated: CASSLGGPYNEQFF.

V usage is TRBV9 and J usage is TRBJ1-4; a possible D gene is TRBD1 (6 bases). Looked up from germline, CDR1 is SGDLS and CDR2 is YYNGEE. Deletions cut 0 bases from V and 1 base from J, with 7 bases between. The length of the CDR3 is 15 residues. CDR3 nucleotides: TGTGCCAGCAGCGTAGGGGACATAACTAATGAAAAACTGTTTTTT. This sequence encodes CASSVGDITNEKLFF.

The chain joins TRBV27 to TRBJ1-6; D may be TRBD1 (6 bases). Per the germline V gene, CDR1 is MNHEY and CDR2 is SMNVEV (reference sequence). Trimming cost V 5 bases and J 7 bases, with 18 bases left between them. The CDR3 is made up of 16 amino acids. The CDR3 DNA sequence: TGTGCCAGCAGTCCCACCAGGGGCTCTAGAAATTCACCCCTCCACTTT. This sequence encodes CASSPTRGSRNSPLHF.

This clone appeared once. The chain recombines TRBV18 with TRBJ1-3, with 7 bases that match TRBD1. This CDR3 has 14 amino acids. The germline V gene has CDR1 KGHSH and CDR2 LQKENI. J lost 6 bases, V lost 5 bases, and 7 bases had no gene match. DNA of the CDR3: TGTGCCAGCTCATCGACAGGGCCAGAAAACACCATATATTTT. It codes for CASSSTGPENTIYF.

The gene calls are TRBV30 and TRBJ2-7, with D tentatively TRBD2 (6 bases). With 2 bases removed from V and 0 bases from J, the gap between germline ends came to 11 bases. The CDR3 contains 14 residues. The germline gives CDR1 GTSNPN, CDR2 SVGIG (reference sequence). CDR3 nucleotide sequence: TGTGCCTGGAGTTCGGGGGAGGTCTCCTACGAGCAGTACTTC. This encodes CAWSSGEVSYEQYF.